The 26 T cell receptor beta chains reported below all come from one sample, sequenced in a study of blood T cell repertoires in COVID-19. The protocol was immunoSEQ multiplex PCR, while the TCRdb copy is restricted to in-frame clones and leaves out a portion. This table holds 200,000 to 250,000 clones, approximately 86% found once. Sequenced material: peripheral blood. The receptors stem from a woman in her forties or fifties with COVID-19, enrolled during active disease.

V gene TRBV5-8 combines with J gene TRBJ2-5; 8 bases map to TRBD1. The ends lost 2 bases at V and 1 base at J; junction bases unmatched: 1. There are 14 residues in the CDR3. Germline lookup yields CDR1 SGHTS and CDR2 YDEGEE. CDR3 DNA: TGTGCCAGCAGCTTTGGACAGGGCCAAGAGACCCAGTACTTC. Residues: CASSFGQGQETQYF.

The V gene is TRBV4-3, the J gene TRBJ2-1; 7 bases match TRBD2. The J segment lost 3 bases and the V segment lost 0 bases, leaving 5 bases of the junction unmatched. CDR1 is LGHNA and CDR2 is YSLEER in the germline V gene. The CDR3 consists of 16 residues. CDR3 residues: CASSQEWGGDYNEQFF. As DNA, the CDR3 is TGCGCCAGCAGCCAAGAATGGGGGGGGGACTACAATGAGCAGTTCTTC.

Here the CDR3 DNA reads TGCGCCAGCAGCCCCCCCTCGACAGGGTACTATGGCTACACCTTC. Protein: CASSPPSTGYYGYTF. The chain recombines TRBV4-1 with TRBJ1-2, with 7 nucleotides matching TRBD1. The V and J ends lost 4 bases and 3 bases, in that order; junction bases with no gene match: 8. Germline assignment: CDR1 MGHRA and CDR2 YSYEKL. This CDR3 contains 15 residues.

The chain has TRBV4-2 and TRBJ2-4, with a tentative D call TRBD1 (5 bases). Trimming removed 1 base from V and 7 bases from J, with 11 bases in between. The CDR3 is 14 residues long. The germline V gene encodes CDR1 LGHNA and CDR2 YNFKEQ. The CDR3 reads CASSQGMAGNIQYF. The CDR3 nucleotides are TGTGCCAGCAGCCAAGGGATGGCAGGGAACATTCAGTACTTC.

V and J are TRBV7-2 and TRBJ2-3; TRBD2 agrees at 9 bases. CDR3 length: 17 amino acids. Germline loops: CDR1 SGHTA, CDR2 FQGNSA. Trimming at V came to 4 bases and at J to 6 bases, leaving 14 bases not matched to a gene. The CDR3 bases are TGTGCCAGCAGCTCCAGCGGTGGGGCTAGCGGGGTTGATACGCAGTATTTT. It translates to CASSSSGGASGVDTQYF.

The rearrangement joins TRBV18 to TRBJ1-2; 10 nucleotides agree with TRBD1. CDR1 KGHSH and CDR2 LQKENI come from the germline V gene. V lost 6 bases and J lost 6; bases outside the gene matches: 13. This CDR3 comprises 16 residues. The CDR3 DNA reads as TGTGCCAGCTCGCATCGACAGGGGGCGGCCCCGGATGGCTACACCTTC. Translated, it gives CASSHRQGAAPDGYTF.

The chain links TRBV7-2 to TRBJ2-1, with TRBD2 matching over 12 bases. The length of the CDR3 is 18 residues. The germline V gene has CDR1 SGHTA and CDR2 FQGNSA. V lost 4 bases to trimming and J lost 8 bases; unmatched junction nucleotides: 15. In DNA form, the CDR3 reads TGTGCCAGCAGCTCCCCTAGCGGGGGGGCCTATTTAGTGGATGAGCAGTTCTTC. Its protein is CASSSPSGGAYLVDEQFF. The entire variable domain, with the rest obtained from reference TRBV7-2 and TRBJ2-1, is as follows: GAGVSQSPSNKVTEKGKDVELRCDPISGHTALYWYRQSLGQGLEFLIYFQGNSAPDKSGLPSDRFSAERTGGSVSTLTIQRTQQEDSAVYLCASSSPSGGAYLVDEQFFGPGTRLTVL.

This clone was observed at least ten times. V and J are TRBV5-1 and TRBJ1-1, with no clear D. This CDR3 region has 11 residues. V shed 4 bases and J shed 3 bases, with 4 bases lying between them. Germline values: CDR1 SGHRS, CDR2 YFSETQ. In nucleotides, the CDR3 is TGCGCCAGCAGCCTCGACACTGAAGCTTTCTTT. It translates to CASSLDTEAFF. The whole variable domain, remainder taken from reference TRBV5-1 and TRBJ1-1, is KAGVTQTPRYLIKTRGQQVTLSCSPISGHRSVSWYQQTPGQGLQFLFEYFSETQRNKGNFPGRFSGRQFSNSRSEMNVSTLELGDSALYLCASSLDTEAFFGQGTRLTVV.

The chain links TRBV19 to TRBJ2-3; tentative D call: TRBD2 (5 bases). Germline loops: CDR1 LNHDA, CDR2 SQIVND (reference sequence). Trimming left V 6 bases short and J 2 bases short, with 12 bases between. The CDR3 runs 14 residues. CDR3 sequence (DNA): TGTGCCAGTAGGCCCGAGGGCTACACAGATACGCAGTATTTT. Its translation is CASRPEGYTDTQYF.

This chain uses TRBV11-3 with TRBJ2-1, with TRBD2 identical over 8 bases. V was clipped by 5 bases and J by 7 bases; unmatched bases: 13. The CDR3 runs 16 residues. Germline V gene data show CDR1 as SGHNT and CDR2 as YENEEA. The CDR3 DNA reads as TGTGCCAGCAGCCCGACGGGGGGGCCAAGATATAATGAGCAGTTCTTC. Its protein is CASSPTGGPRYNEQFF.

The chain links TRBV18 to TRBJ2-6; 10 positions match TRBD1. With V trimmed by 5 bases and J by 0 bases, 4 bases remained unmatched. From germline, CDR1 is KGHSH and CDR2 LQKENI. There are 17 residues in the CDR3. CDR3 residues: CASSVRTGGSGANVLTF. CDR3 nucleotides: TGTGCCAGCTCAGTCCGGACAGGGGGCTCTGGGGCCAACGTCCTGACTTTC.

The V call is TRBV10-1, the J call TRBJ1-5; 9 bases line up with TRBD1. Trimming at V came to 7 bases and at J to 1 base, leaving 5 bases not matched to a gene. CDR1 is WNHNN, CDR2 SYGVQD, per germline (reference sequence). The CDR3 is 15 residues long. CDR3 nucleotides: TGCGCCAGCAAGACGGACAGGGGAAGCAATCAGCCCCAGCATTTT. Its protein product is CASKTDRGSNQPQHF.

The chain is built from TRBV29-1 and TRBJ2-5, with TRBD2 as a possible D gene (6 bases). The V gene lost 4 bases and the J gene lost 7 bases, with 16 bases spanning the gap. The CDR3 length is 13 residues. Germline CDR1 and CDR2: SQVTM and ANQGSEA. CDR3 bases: TGCAGCGTTGCAGAGGGGACTGGGGCGACCCAGTACTTC. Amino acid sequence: CSVAEGTGATQYF. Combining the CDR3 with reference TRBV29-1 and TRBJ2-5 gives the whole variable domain SAVISQKPSRDICQRGTSLTIQCQVDSQVTMMFWYRQQPGQSLTLIATANQGSEATYESGFVIDKFPISRPNLTFSTLTVSNMSPEDSSIYLCSVAEGTGATQYFGPGTRLLVL.

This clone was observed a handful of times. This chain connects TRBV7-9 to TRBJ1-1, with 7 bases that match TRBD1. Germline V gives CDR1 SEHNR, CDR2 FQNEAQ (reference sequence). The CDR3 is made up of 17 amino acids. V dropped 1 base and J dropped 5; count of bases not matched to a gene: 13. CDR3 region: CASSLEGVTGTGTEAFF. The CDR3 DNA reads TGTGCCAGCAGCTTAGAAGGGGTGACAGGGACGGGGACTGAAGCTTTCTTT.

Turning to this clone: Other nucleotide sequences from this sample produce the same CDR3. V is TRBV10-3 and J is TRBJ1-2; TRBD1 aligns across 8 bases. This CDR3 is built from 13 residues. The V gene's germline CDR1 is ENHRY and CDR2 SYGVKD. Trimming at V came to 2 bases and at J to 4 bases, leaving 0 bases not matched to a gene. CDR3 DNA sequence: TGTGCCATCAGTGAGGGGACAGGCTATGGCTACACCTTC. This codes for CAISEGTGYGYTF.

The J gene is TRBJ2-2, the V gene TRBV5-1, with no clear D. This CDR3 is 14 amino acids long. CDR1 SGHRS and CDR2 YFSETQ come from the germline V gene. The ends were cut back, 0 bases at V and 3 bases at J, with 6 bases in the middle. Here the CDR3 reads CASSLGPDTGELFF. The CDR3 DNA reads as TGCGCCAGCAGCTTGGGCCCAGACACCGGGGAGCTGTTTTTT.

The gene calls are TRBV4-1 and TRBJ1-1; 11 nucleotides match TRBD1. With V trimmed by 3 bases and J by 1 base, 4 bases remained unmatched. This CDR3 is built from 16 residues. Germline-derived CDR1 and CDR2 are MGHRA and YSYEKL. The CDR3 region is CASSHAGTGGNTEAFF. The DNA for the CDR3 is TGCGCCAGCAGCCATGCCGGGACAGGGGGGAACACTGAAGCTTTCTTT.

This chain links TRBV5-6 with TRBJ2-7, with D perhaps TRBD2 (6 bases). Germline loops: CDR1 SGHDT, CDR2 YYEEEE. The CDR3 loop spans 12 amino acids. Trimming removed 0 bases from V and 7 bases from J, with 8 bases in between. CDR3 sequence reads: CASSLAAGEQYF. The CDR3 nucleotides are TGTGCCAGCAGCTTGGCCGCGGGGGAGCAGTACTTC.

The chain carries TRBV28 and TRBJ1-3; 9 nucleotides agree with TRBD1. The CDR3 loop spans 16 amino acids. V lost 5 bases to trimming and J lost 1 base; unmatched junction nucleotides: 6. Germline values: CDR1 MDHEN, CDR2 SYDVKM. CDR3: CASSANRGLSGNTIYF. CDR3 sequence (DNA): TGTGCCAGCAGTGCCAACAGGGGGCTGTCTGGAAACACCATATATTTT.

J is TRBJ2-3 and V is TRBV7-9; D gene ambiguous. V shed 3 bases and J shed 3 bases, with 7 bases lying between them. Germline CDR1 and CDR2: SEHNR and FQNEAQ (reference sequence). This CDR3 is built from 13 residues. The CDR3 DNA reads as TGTGCCAGCAGCTTCCTAGAGACAGATACGCAGTATTTT. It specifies CASSFLETDTQYF.

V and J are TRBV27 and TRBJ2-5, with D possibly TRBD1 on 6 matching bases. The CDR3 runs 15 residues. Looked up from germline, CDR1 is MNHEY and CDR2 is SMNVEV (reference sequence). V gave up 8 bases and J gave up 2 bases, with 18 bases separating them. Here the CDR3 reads CASRSRTARQETQYF. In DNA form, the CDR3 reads TGTGCCAGCCGTAGTAGGACAGCAAGACAAGAGACCCAGTACTTC.

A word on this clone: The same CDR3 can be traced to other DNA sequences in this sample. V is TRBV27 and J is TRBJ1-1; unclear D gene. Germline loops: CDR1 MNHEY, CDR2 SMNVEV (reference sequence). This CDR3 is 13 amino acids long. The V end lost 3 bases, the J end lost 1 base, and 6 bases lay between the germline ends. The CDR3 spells CASSFERNTEAFF. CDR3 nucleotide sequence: TGTGCCAGCAGTTTTGAGAGGAACACTGAAGCTTTCTTT.

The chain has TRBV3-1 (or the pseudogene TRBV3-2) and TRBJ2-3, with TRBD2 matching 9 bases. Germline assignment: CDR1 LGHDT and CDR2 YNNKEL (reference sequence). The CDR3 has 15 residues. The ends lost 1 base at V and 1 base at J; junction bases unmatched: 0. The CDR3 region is CASSQVAGGTDTQYF. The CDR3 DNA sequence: TGTGCCAGCAGCCAAGTAGCGGGGGGCACAGATACGCAGTATTTT.

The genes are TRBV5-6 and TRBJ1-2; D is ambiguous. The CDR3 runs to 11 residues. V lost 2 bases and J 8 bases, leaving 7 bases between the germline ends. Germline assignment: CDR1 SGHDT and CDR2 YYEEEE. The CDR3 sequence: CASSFTRGYTF. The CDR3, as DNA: TGTGCCAGCAGCTTTACGAGGGGCTACACCTTC.

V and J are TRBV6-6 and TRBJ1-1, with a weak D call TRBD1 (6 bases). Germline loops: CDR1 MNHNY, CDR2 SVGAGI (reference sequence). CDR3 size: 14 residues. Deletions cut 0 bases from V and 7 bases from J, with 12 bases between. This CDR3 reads CASSYSQGIVEAFF. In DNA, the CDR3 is TGTGCCAGCAGTTACTCCCAGGGGATAGTTGAAGCTTTCTTT.

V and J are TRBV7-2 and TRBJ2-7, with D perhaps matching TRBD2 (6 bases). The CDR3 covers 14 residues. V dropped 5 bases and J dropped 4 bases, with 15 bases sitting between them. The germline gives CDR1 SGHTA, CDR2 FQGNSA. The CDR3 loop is CASSRTTGPYEQYV. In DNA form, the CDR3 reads TGTGCCAGCAGCAGGACTACCGGGCCTTACGAGCAGTACGTC.